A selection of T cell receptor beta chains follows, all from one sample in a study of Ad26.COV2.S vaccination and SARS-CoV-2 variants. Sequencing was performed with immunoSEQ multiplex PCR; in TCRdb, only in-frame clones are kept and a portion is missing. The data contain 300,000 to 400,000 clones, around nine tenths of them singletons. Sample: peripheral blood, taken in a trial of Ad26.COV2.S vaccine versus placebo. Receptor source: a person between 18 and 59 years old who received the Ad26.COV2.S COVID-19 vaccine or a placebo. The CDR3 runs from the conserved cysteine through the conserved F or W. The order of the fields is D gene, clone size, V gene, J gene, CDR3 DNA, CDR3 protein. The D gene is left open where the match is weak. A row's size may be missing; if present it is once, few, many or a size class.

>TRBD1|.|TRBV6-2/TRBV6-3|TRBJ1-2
TGTGCCAGCAGTTACCAAGGTGGGACAGGGAGAGGCTACACCTTC
CASSYQGGTGRGYTF
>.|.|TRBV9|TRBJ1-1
TGTGCCAGCAGCGTAGCCGGAACGACAGGGAACACTGAAGCTTTCTTT
CASSVAGTTGNTEAFF
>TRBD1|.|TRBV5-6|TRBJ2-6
TGTGCCAGCAGCTCGGGACAGGGGCGCCTCTCTGGGGCCAACGTCCTGACTTTC
CASSSGQGRLSGANVLTF
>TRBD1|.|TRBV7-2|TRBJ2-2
TGTGCCAGCAGCTTAGTAGGGGGCGCGAACACCGGGGAGCTGTTTTTT
CASSLVGGANTGELFF
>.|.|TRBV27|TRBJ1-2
TGTGCCAGCAGTTTAGCATTCGGGGGGCTTTCCTATGGCTACACCTTC
CASSLAFGGLSYGYTF
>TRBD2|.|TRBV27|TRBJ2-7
TGTGCCGCCGGGACTAGCGGCCCTTACGAGCAGTACTTC
CAAGTSGPYEQYF
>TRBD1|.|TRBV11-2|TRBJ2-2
TGTGCCAGCAGCTTACGGACAGGGGGCACCGGGGAGCTGTTTTTT
CASSLRTGGTGELFF
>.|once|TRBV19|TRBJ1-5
TGTGCCAGTAGTGCCTTGGCACGGGGGAAATTTCAGCCCCAGCATTTT
CASSALARGKFQPQHF
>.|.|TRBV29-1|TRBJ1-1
TGCAGCGTTGGAGGAAGCACTGAAGCTTTCTTT
CSVGGSTEAFF
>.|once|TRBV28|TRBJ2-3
TGTGCCAGCAGTTTATGGCAAGGAACTAGCACAGATACGCAGTATTTT
CASSLWQGTSTDTQYF
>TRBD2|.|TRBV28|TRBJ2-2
TGTGCCAGCAACCCAATCGCGGGAGTTATAGGCACCGGGGAGCTGTTTTTT
CASNPIAGVIGTGELFF
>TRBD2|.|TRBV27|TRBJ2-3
TGTGCCAGCAGTTTGGGGCTAGCGGGAGGCACAGATACGCAGTATTTT
CASSLGLAGGTDTQYF
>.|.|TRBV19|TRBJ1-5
TGTGCCAGTAGTATTATGGGAGGGGGACAGCCCCAGCATTTT
CASSIMGGGQPQHF
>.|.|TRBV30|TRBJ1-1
TGTGCCTGGAGTGTACTCTCCCCTACTGAAGCTTTCTTT
CAWSVLSPTEAFF
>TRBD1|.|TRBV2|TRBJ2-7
TGTGCCAGCAGTGAACGGAAGACAGGGGGCGGACTAAACGAGCAGTACTTC
CASSERKTGGGLNEQYF
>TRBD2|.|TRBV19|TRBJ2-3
TGTGCCAGTAACCCTCTAGCGGGGAGCACAGATACGCAGTATTTT
CASNPLAGSTDTQYF
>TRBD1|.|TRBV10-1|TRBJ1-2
TGCGCCAGCAGTGAGTCCGGACAGGGGTTTGGCTACACCTTC
CASSESGQGFGYTF
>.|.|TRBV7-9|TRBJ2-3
TGTGCCAGCGAAGTCGACACAGATACGCAGTATTTT
CASEVDTDTQYF
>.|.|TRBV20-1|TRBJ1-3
TGCAGTGCTAGTGGTTCGGGAAACACCATATATTTT
CSASGSGNTIYF
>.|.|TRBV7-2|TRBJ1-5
TGTGCCAGCAGCTTAGGATCCGTCAACCACAATCAGCCCCAGCATTTT
CASSLGSVNHNQPQHF
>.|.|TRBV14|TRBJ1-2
TGTGCCAGCAGCCCGCAAGGTCAGCCAGACTATGGCTACACCTTC
CASSPQGQPDYGYTF
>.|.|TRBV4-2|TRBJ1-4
TGTGCCAGCAGCCAAGATCTGGGGACTGGTAATGAAAAACTGTTTTTT
CASSQDLGTGNEKLFF
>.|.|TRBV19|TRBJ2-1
TGTGCCAGTAGTAGCTCAGACCCACGTCCCCTCAATGAGCAGTTCTTC
CASSSSDPRPLNEQFF
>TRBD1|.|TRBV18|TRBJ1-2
TGTGCCAGCTCACCTTCCCGGACAGGGGTAGATGGCTACACCTTC
CASSPSRTGVDGYTF
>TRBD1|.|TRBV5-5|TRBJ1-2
TGTGCCAGCAGCTTGGTAGCGGTGCTAGGGGGCTGGAACTATGGCTACACCTTC
CASSLVAVLGGWNYGYTF
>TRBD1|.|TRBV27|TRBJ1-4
TGTGCCAGCAGTCTCCAGACAGGGGGCTTGGGTGAAAAACTGTTTTTT
CASSLQTGGLGEKLFF
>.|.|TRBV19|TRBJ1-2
TGTGCCAGTAACCCCGGCGGGGGCCGGAACTATGGCTACACCTTC
CASNPGGGRNYGYTF
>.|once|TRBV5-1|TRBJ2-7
TGCGCCAGCAGCCCAGGCGAGAACTACGAGCAGTACTTC
CASSPGENYEQYF
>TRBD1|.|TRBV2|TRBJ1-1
TGTGCCAGCAGGGAGACAGGGTATTCCACTGAAGCTTTCTTT
CASRETGYSTEAFF
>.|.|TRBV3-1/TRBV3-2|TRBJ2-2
TGTGCCAGCAGCCCTTACAGGCTGAACACCGGGGAGCTGTTTTTT
CASSPYRLNTGELFF
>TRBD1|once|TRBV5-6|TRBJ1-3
TGTGCCAGCAGCTGGGGGACAGCCCGAAACACCATATATTTT
CASSWGTARNTIYF
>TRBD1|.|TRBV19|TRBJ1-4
TGTGCCAGTAGCTACAGGGGAACTAATGAAAAACTGTTTTTT
CASSYRGTNEKLFF
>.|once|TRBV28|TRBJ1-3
TGTGCCAGCAAACCGGGACTCTCTGGAAACACCATATATTTT
CASKPGLSGNTIYF
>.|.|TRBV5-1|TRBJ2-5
TGCGCCAGCAGCTACCGTCCCGGGACTGAGCAAGAGACCCAGTACTTC
CASSYRPGTEQETQYF
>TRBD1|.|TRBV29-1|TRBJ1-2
TGCAGCGTCGGACAGGGGGCTAACTATGGCTACACCTTC
CSVGQGANYGYTF
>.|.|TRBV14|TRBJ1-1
TGTGCCAGCAGCGTTCAGGTGAACACTGAAGCTTTCTTT
CASSVQVNTEAFF
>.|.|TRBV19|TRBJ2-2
TGTGCCAGTAGTATACGGGTACCCATCACCGGGGAGCTGTTTTTT
CASSIRVPITGELFF
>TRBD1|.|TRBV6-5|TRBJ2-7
TGTGCCAGCAGCGCAGACAGGGTTTCCTACGAGCAGTACTTC
CASSADRVSYEQYF
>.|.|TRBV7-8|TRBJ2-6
TGTGCCAGCTCGGACCCAACCTCTGGGGCCAACGTCCTGACTTTC
CASSDPTSGANVLTF
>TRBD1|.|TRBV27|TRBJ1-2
TGTGCCAGCAGTAACCGGGGACAGGGGGCTGGCTATGGCTACACCTTC
CASSNRGQGAGYGYTF
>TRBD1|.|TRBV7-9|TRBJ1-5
TGTGCCAGCAGCGGACAGGGGGCAGTTCAGCCCCAGCATTTT
CASSGQGAVQPQHF
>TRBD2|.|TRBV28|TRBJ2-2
TGTGCCAGCAGTTATCTGAGACCCACCGGACTAGCGGGAGCCGGGGAGCTGTTTTTT
CASSYLRPTGLAGAGELFF
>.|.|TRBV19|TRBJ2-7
TGTGCCAGTAGTATATCACGCTCCTACGAGCAGTACTTC
CASSISRSYEQYF
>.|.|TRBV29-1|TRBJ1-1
TGCAGCGTTGACGGTACGAACACTGAAGCTTTCTTT
CSVDGTNTEAFF
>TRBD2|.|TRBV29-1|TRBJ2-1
TGCAGCGCCGGGGGTAGCGGGATGAAAAGCTACAATGAGCAGTTCTTC
CSAGGSGMKSYNEQFF
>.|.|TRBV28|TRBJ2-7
TGTGCCAGCAGCCCCAACTTGGAGTACGAGCAGTACTTC
CASSPNLEYEQYF
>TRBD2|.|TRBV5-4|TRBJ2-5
TGTGCCAGCAGCTCCGGACTAGCGGGCGCGGAGACCCAGTACTTC
CASSSGLAGAETQYF
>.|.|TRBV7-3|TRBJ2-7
TGTGCCAGCAGCTTAAGAGGGTTACACTACGAGCAGTACTTC
CASSLRGLHYEQYF
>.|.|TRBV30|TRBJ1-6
TGTGCCTGGAGTCCCGGGGGTTATAATTCACCCCTCCACTTT
CAWSPGGYNSPLHF
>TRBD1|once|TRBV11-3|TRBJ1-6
TGTGCCAGCAGCTTACTGGCATGGGGACAGGGCTATAATTCACCCCTCCACTTT
CASSLLAWGQGYNSPLHF
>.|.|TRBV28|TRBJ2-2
TGTGCCAGCAGTTCGGGACTCTACACCGGGGAGCTGTTTTTT
CASSSGLYTGELFF
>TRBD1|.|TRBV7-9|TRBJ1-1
TGTGCCAGCAGCTTAGCGCGGGGGACAGGGATGAACACTGAAGCTTTCTTT
CASSLARGTGMNTEAFF
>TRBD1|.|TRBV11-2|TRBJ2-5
TGTGCCAGCAGATGGGACAGATGGGTCCAAGAGACCCAGTACTTC
CASRWDRWVQETQYF
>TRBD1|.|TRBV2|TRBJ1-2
TGTGCCAGCAGTGAACAGGGGGCGGTAGGCTACACCTTC
CASSEQGAVGYTF
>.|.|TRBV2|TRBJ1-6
TGTGCCAGCACCGGACAGCCTAATTCACCCCTCCACTTT
CASTGQPNSPLHF